This is a list of T cell receptor beta chains from one sample in a study of cytomegalovirus exposure and HLA in healthy donors. Assay used: immunoSEQ multiplex PCR; TCRdb lists only in-frame clones, some missing. Of 110,000 to 150,000 clones listed, around 70% are singletons. Source material: PBMCs. The receptors were gathered from a man between 35 and 55 years old in good health and CMV-seronegative. The CDR3 runs from the conserved cysteine through the conserved F or W. The order of the fields is J gene, clone size, V gene, D gene, CDR3 DNA, CDR3 protein. D genes are given only for firm matches. Not every row has a clone size; where given, it reads once, few, many or a size class.

j_gene: TRBJ1-5
abundance: -
v_gene: TRBV7-2
d_gene: -
CDR3nt: TGTGCCAGCAGCTTATGGAGACAGAGCAATCAGCCCCAGCATTTT
CDR3aa: CASSLWRQSNQPQHF

j_gene: TRBJ1-2
abundance: -
v_gene: TRBV6-6
d_gene: TRBD1
CDR3nt: TGTGCCAGCAGCACAGGGGCCCAGGCCTTCCATGGCTACACCTTC
CDR3aa: CASSTGAQAFHGYTF

j_gene: TRBJ2-7
abundance: -
v_gene: TRBV13
d_gene: TRBD2
CDR3nt: TGTGCCAGCACCGACCGACTAGCGGGAGTTGGCGAGCAGTACTTC
CDR3aa: CASTDRLAGVGEQYF

j_gene: TRBJ2-7
abundance: -
v_gene: TRBV27
d_gene: TRBD1
CDR3nt: TGTGCCAGCAGCTGGGGTTCGGACAGGGGCTACGAGCAGTACTTC
CDR3aa: CASSWGSDRGYEQYF

j_gene: TRBJ2-1
abundance: once
v_gene: TRBV10-2
d_gene: -
CDR3nt: TGCGCCAGCAGTGAGAGGTTCGGAGATGAGCAGTTCTTC
CDR3aa: CASSERFGDEQFF

j_gene: TRBJ2-1
abundance: -
v_gene: TRBV11-2
d_gene: -
CDR3nt: TGTGCCAGCAGCTTACCGAGCTCCTACAATGAGCAGTTCTTC
CDR3aa: CASSLPSSYNEQFF

j_gene: TRBJ2-2
abundance: once
v_gene: TRBV6-5
d_gene: TRBD1
CDR3nt: TGTGCCAGCTGCCTACACAGGGGGGACACCGGGGAGCTGTTTTTT
CDR3aa: CASCLHRGDTGELFF

j_gene: TRBJ2-3
abundance: -
v_gene: TRBV2
d_gene: TRBD2
CDR3nt: TGTGCCAGCAGCTTACTAGCGGGGCACACAGGTACGCAGTATTTT
CDR3aa: CASSLLAGHTGTQYF

j_gene: TRBJ2-7
abundance: -
v_gene: TRBV4-1
d_gene: -
CDR3nt: TGCGCCAGCAGCCAAGATAGGATGGTGGGCAGGGCCACCTACGAGCAGTACTTC
CDR3aa: CASSQDRMVGRATYEQYF

j_gene: TRBJ2-5
abundance: once
v_gene: TRBV13
d_gene: -
CDR3nt: TGTGCCAGCAGCTTAAATCGGGGAGAGACCCAGTACTTC
CDR3aa: CASSLNRGETQYF

j_gene: TRBJ2-7
abundance: -
v_gene: TRBV7-9
d_gene: TRBD1
CDR3nt: TGTGCCAGCAGCCTATCGGGACAGGGACACGAGCAGTACTTC
CDR3aa: CASSLSGQGHEQYF

j_gene: TRBJ2-7
abundance: -
v_gene: TRBV6-5
d_gene: -
CDR3nt: TGTGCCAGCAGTTATCTGAGGGGGTACGAGCAGTACTTC
CDR3aa: CASSYLRGYEQYF

j_gene: TRBJ1-6
abundance: -
v_gene: TRBV6-5
d_gene: TRBD1
CDR3nt: TGTGCCAGCAGTCGCCCGGGACAGGAGAATTCACCCCTCCACTTT
CDR3aa: CASSRPGQENSPLHF

j_gene: TRBJ2-1
abundance: few
v_gene: TRBV30
d_gene: TRBD2
CDR3nt: TGTGCCTGGAGTAAAACTAGCGGGCTATACAATGAGCAGTTCTTC
CDR3aa: CAWSKTSGLYNEQFF

j_gene: TRBJ2-3
abundance: once
v_gene: TRBV9
d_gene: -
CDR3nt: TGTGCCAGCAGCGTTGTAGATGGTGGCGGTTACACAGATACGCAGTATTTT
CDR3aa: CASSVVDGGGYTDTQYF

j_gene: TRBJ2-6
abundance: -
v_gene: TRBV6-4
d_gene: -
CDR3nt: TGTGCCAGCAGTGTAGGGAGCTCTGGGGCCAACGTCCTGACTTTC
CDR3aa: CASSVGSSGANVLTF

j_gene: TRBJ2-7
abundance: -
v_gene: TRBV6-5
d_gene: TRBD1
CDR3nt: TGTGCCAGCAGTGACAGGGGGCGCATCGACGAGCAGTACTTC
CDR3aa: CASSDRGRIDEQYF

j_gene: TRBJ2-3
abundance: -
v_gene: TRBV13
d_gene: -
CDR3nt: TGTGCCAGCAGCTCTCAGACAGAGGGGGATTTAGATACGCAGTATTTT
CDR3aa: CASSSQTEGDLDTQYF

j_gene: TRBJ2-1
abundance: -
v_gene: TRBV7-9
d_gene: -
CDR3nt: TGTGCCAGCCACAGGGTAGACAATGAGCAGTTCTTC
CDR3aa: CASHRVDNEQFF

j_gene: TRBJ1-2
abundance: -
v_gene: TRBV6-5
d_gene: TRBD1
CDR3nt: TGTGCCAGCAGCTCCACAGGGGGAAGAGGCTACACCTTC
CDR3aa: CASSSTGGRGYTF

j_gene: TRBJ2-5
abundance: -
v_gene: TRBV6-1
d_gene: -
CDR3nt: TGTGCCAGTGAGCCGGGGGGCCGGGAGACCCAGTACTTC
CDR3aa: CASEPGGRETQYF

j_gene: TRBJ2-2
abundance: -
v_gene: TRBV29-1
d_gene: -
CDR3nt: TGCAGCGCAACAGGGATGAACACCGGGGAGCTGTTTTTT
CDR3aa: CSATGMNTGELFF

j_gene: TRBJ1-1
abundance: -
v_gene: TRBV6-5
d_gene: TRBD1
CDR3nt: TGTGCCAGCAGTCGGACAGGGGAGATGAACACTGAAGCTTTCTTT
CDR3aa: CASSRTGEMNTEAFF

j_gene: TRBJ2-7
abundance: -
v_gene: TRBV6-5
d_gene: -
CDR3nt: TGTGCCAGCAGTTACTCGGGAGACGGCGAGCAGTACTTC
CDR3aa: CASSYSGDGEQYF

j_gene: TRBJ1-2
abundance: -
v_gene: TRBV9
d_gene: -
CDR3nt: TGTGCCAGCAGCCGAACAGACGGGACAAACTATGGCTACACCTTC
CDR3aa: CASSRTDGTNYGYTF

j_gene: TRBJ2-1
abundance: -
v_gene: TRBV7-9
d_gene: TRBD1
CDR3nt: TGTGCCAGCAGACGTCGGGACAGTTCCTACAATGAGCAGTTCTTC
CDR3aa: CASRRRDSSYNEQFF

j_gene: TRBJ2-3
abundance: -
v_gene: TRBV4-2
d_gene: -
CDR3nt: TGTGCCAGCAGTACACTACTAGGGAGCACAGATACGCAGTATTTT
CDR3aa: CASSTLLGSTDTQYF

j_gene: TRBJ1-4
abundance: -
v_gene: TRBV6-5
d_gene: -
CDR3nt: TGTGCCAGCAGTCGACAGTATAATGAAAAACTGTTTTTT
CDR3aa: CASSRQYNEKLFF

j_gene: TRBJ2-7
abundance: few
v_gene: TRBV4-2
d_gene: TRBD1
CDR3nt: TGTGCCAGCAGCCATCCGGACAGGGAGGCGTACGAGCAGTACTTC
CDR3aa: CASSHPDREAYEQYF

j_gene: TRBJ2-1
abundance: -
v_gene: TRBV6-5
d_gene: -
CDR3nt: TGTGCCAGCGCCGCGGGGAATGAGCAGTTCTTC
CDR3aa: CASAAGNEQFF

j_gene: TRBJ1-1
abundance: -
v_gene: TRBV29-1
d_gene: TRBD1
CDR3nt: TGCAGCGTTAAACGACAGGGGTCCAACACTGAAGCTTTCTTT
CDR3aa: CSVKRQGSNTEAFF

j_gene: TRBJ2-2
abundance: once
v_gene: TRBV4-2
d_gene: TRBD2
CDR3nt: TGTGCCAGCAGCCAGCTAGCGGGGGGTGACGGGGAGCTGTTTTTT
CDR3aa: CASSQLAGGDGELFF

j_gene: TRBJ1-1
abundance: -
v_gene: TRBV7-2
d_gene: -
CDR3nt: TGTGCCAGCAGCTTAGAAGCCAGGGCGAACACTGAAGCTTTCTTT
CDR3aa: CASSLEARANTEAFF

j_gene: TRBJ1-2
abundance: -
v_gene: TRBV29-1
d_gene: -
CDR3nt: TGCAGCGTTTCTACAGGTAGCTATGGCTACACCTTC
CDR3aa: CSVSTGSYGYTF

j_gene: TRBJ2-1
abundance: -
v_gene: TRBV15
d_gene: -
CDR3nt: TGTGCCACCAGCACTACTAGGGTCTCCTACAATGAGCAGTTCTTC
CDR3aa: CATSTTRVSYNEQFF

j_gene: TRBJ2-5
abundance: -
v_gene: TRBV10-1
d_gene: -
CDR3nt: TGCGCCAGCAGTGTTTCCAGGGGAGAGACCCAGTACTTC
CDR3aa: CASSVSRGETQYF

j_gene: TRBJ2-1
abundance: -
v_gene: TRBV5-8
d_gene: TRBD2
CDR3nt: TGTGCCAGCAGCTGCCGGCCGGGACTAGCGGGAGATCATGAGCAGTTCTTC
CDR3aa: CASSCRPGLAGDHEQFF

j_gene: TRBJ2-3
abundance: -
v_gene: TRBV5-6
d_gene: TRBD2
CDR3nt: TGTGCCAGCAGCTTGGGTTTAGCGGGAAGTGATACGCAGTATTTT
CDR3aa: CASSLGLAGSDTQYF

j_gene: TRBJ2-5
abundance: -
v_gene: TRBV5-1
d_gene: TRBD2
CDR3nt: TGCGCCAGCAGCCTGCAGCTAGCGGGGGTGGAGACCCAGTACTTC
CDR3aa: CASSLQLAGVETQYF